A selection of T cell receptor beta chains follows, all from one sample in a study of blood T cell repertoires in COVID-19. Sequenced by immunoSEQ multiplex PCR; TCRdb stores in-frame clones only, minus some. The profile covers almost 250,000 clones, with 70% to 90% appearing a single time and about 1.5% taken by the ten largest. The sample taken for sequencing was PBMCs or T cells enriched from blood (not recorded which). All receptors come from a woman aged 50 to 65 who had recovered from COVID-19. Both conserved end residues are part of each CDR3. D genes are given only for firm matches. Size is stated for part of the rows, as once, few or many counts, or as a class when the clone is expanded.

V gene: TRBV10-3; J gene: TRBJ2-3; clone size: .; CDR3 length: 17; D gene: TRBD2; CDR3 protein: CAIRDHGTSGTGDTQYF; CDR3 DNA: TGTGCCATCAGAGACCATGGGACTAGCGGGACGGGAGATACGCAGTATTTT
V gene: TRBV2; J gene: TRBJ2-5; clone size: .; CDR3 length: 14; D gene: .; CDR3 protein: CASTEPRPVETQYF; CDR3 DNA: TGTGCCAGCACCGAGCCCAGGCCCGTCGAGACCCAGTACTTC
V gene: TRBV11-1; J gene: TRBJ2-1; clone size: .; CDR3 length: 16; D gene: TRBD1; CDR3 protein: CASRPRQGDPYNEQFF; CDR3 DNA: TGTGCCAGCAGACCGCGACAGGGCGATCCCTACAATGAGCAGTTCTTC
V gene: TRBV2; J gene: TRBJ1-4; clone size: .; CDR3 length: 15; D gene: .; CDR3 protein: CASTSNWGGDEKLFF; CDR3 DNA: TGTGCCAGCACTTCAAACTGGGGGGGGGATGAAAAACTGTTTTTT
V gene: TRBV7-2; J gene: TRBJ1-1; clone size: .; CDR3 length: 15; D gene: .; CDR3 protein: CASSWSSFGNTEAFF; CDR3 DNA: TGTGCCAGCAGCTGGTCCTCCTTCGGGAACACTGAAGCTTTCTTT
V gene: TRBV28; J gene: TRBJ2-1; clone size: few; CDR3 length: 15; D gene: .; CDR3 protein: CASSLTHGAGNEQFF; CDR3 DNA: TGTGCCAGCAGTTTAACCCATGGAGCGGGCAATGAGCAGTTCTTC
V gene: TRBV5-6; J gene: TRBJ2-7; clone size: once; CDR3 length: 16; D gene: TRBD2; CDR3 protein: CASSFPSGRKTYEQYF; CDR3 DNA: TGTGCCAGCAGCTTTCCTAGCGGGAGGAAAACCTACGAGCAGTACTTC
V gene: TRBV7-2; J gene: TRBJ1-5; clone size: .; CDR3 length: 15; D gene: TRBD1; CDR3 protein: CASSLARQGNQPQHF; CDR3 DNA: TGTGCCAGCAGCTTGGCCCGACAGGGGAATCAGCCCCAGCATTTT
V gene: TRBV15; J gene: TRBJ2-1; clone size: .; CDR3 length: 13; D gene: .; CDR3 protein: CATSRALYNEQFF; CDR3 DNA: TGTGCCACCAGCAGAGCTCTTTATAATGAGCAGTTCTTC
V gene: TRBV5-1; J gene: TRBJ2-1; clone size: .; CDR3 length: 15; D gene: .; CDR3 protein: CASSLVSGVYNEQFF; CDR3 DNA: TGCGCCAGCAGCTTGGTTAGCGGCGTCTACAATGAGCAGTTCTTC
V gene: TRBV19; J gene: TRBJ2-2; clone size: .; CDR3 length: 16; D gene: TRBD2; CDR3 protein: CASSPGLAENTGELFF; CDR3 DNA: TGTGCCAGTAGTCCCGGACTAGCGGAAAACACCGGGGAGCTGTTTTTT
V gene: TRBV27; J gene: TRBJ2-5; clone size: .; CDR3 length: 14; D gene: TRBD1; CDR3 protein: CASSGQGAGETQYF; CDR3 DNA: TGTGCCAGCAGTGGACAGGGGGCGGGAGAGACCCAGTACTTC
V gene: TRBV18; J gene: TRBJ2-2; clone size: .; CDR3 length: 15; D gene: .; CDR3 protein: CASSPPDTPTGELFF; CDR3 DNA: TGTGCCAGCTCACCACCAGACACCCCCACCGGGGAGCTGTTTTTT
V gene: TRBV5-8; J gene: TRBJ2-1; clone size: once; CDR3 length: 15; D gene: TRBD2; CDR3 protein: CASRPGLAGVNEQFF; CDR3 DNA: TGTGCCAGCAGACCGGGACTAGCGGGAGTCAATGAGCAGTTCTTC
V gene: TRBV5-1; J gene: TRBJ2-1; clone size: once; CDR3 length: 13; D gene: .; CDR3 protein: CASSPGLLNEQFF; CDR3 DNA: TGCGCCAGCAGCCCGGGACTCCTAAATGAGCAGTTCTTC
V gene: TRBV5-1; J gene: TRBJ2-1; clone size: .; CDR3 length: 17; D gene: TRBD2; CDR3 protein: CASASGTSGSSYNEQFF; CDR3 DNA: TGCGCCAGCGCCTCGGGGACTAGCGGGAGCTCCTACAATGAGCAGTTCTTC
V gene: TRBV28; J gene: TRBJ2-2; clone size: .; CDR3 length: 11; D gene: .; CDR3 protein: CASRRAGELFF; CDR3 DNA: TGTGCCAGCAGGAGGGCCGGGGAGCTGTTTTTT
V gene: TRBV27; J gene: TRBJ2-1; clone size: .; CDR3 length: 14; D gene: TRBD1; CDR3 protein: CASRYRGTYNEQFF; CDR3 DNA: TGTGCCAGCAGATACAGGGGAACCTACAATGAGCAGTTCTTC
V gene: TRBV2; J gene: TRBJ2-7; clone size: .; CDR3 length: 14; D gene: .; CDR3 protein: CASSGGEQSYEQYF; CDR3 DNA: TGTGCCAGCAGTGGGGGGGAACAGTCCTACGAGCAGTACTTC
V gene: TRBV11-3; J gene: TRBJ2-3; clone size: .; CDR3 length: 13; D gene: .; CDR3 protein: CASSFSLSGLQYF; CDR3 DNA: TGTGCCAGCAGCTTTTCTCTTTCCGGGTTGCAGTATTTT
V gene: TRBV23-1; J gene: TRBJ2-4; clone size: .; CDR3 length: 15; D gene: TRBD2; CDR3 protein: CASIAGGPSKNIQYF; CDR3 DNA: TGCGCCAGCATAGCGGGAGGGCCGTCCAAAAACATTCAGTACTTC
V gene: TRBV9; J gene: TRBJ1-4; clone size: .; CDR3 length: 15; D gene: TRBD1; CDR3 protein: CASSAFGTDNEKLFF; CDR3 DNA: TGTGCCAGCAGCGCCTTCGGGACAGATAATGAAAAACTGTTTTTT
V gene: TRBV24-1; J gene: TRBJ2-1; clone size: once; CDR3 length: 15; D gene: TRBD1; CDR3 protein: CATSALDRAYNEQFF; CDR3 DNA: TGTGCCACCAGTGCTCTAGACAGGGCCTACAATGAGCAGTTCTTC
V gene: TRBV18; J gene: TRBJ2-7; clone size: .; CDR3 length: 14; D gene: .; CDR3 protein: CASSRQRTSYEQYF; CDR3 DNA: TGTGCCAGCTCAAGACAGAGAACCTCCTACGAGCAGTACTTC
V gene: TRBV18; J gene: TRBJ1-6; clone size: .; CDR3 length: 14; D gene: .; CDR3 protein: CASSPGQNNSPLHF; CDR3 DNA: TGTGCCAGCTCACCAGGACAGAATAATTCACCCCTCCACTTT
V gene: TRBV5-1; J gene: TRBJ1-4; clone size: .; CDR3 length: 14; D gene: TRBD1; CDR3 protein: CASSRGQSNEKLFF; CDR3 DNA: TGCGCCAGCAGCCGGGGACAGTCTAATGAAAAACTGTTTTTT
V gene: TRBV7-2; J gene: TRBJ1-1; clone size: .; CDR3 length: 15; D gene: .; CDR3 protein: CASSLEAPRWTEAFF; CDR3 DNA: TGTGCCAGCAGCTTAGAGGCCCCGAGGTGGACTGAAGCTTTCTTT
V gene: TRBV18; J gene: TRBJ2-1; clone size: .; CDR3 length: 13; D gene: .; CDR3 protein: CASSPDSLLEQFF; CDR3 DNA: TGTGCCAGCTCACCGGACAGTCTATTAGAGCAGTTCTTC
V gene: TRBV3-1/TRBV3-2; J gene: TRBJ1-1; clone size: .; CDR3 length: 14; D gene: .; CDR3 protein: CASSREQENTEAFF; CDR3 DNA: TGTGCCAGCAGCCGGGAACAGGAGAACACTGAAGCTTTCTTT